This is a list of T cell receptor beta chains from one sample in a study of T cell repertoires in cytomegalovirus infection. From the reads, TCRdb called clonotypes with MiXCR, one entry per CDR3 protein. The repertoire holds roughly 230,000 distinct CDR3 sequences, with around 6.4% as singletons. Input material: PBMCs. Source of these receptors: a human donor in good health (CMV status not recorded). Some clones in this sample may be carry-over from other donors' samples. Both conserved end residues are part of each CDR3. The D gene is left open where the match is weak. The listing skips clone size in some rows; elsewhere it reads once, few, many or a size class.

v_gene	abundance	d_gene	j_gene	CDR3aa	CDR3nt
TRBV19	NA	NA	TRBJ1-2	CATGSDLNYGYTF	TGTGCCACTGGATCGGACCTTAACTATGGCTACACCTTC
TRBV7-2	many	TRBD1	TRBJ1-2	CASSPGGIGYTF	TGTGCCAGCAGCCCAGGGGGGATCGGCTACACCTTC
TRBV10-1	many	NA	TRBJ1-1	CASSEERFTEAFF	TGCGCCAGCAGTGAGGAGCGCTTCACTGAAGCTTTCTTT
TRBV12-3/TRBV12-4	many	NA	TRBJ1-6	CASMVSNSPLHF	TGTGCCAGCATGGTCAGTAATTCACCCCTCCACTTT
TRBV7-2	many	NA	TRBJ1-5	CASSLGPEGNQPQHF	TGTGCCAGCAGCTTAGGGCCAGAGGGCAATCAGCCCCAGCATTTT
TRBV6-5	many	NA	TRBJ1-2	CASRPDRSNYGYTF	TGTGCCAGCAGACCCGACAGGAGTAACTATGGCTACACCTTC
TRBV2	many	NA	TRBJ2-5	CASSVWTGTQYF	TGTGCCAGCAGTGTATGGACGGGGACCCAGTACTTC
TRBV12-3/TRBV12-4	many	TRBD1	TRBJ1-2	CASSQRTGLNYGYTF	TGTGCCAGCAGTCAAAGGACAGGGTTGAACTATGGCTACACCTTC
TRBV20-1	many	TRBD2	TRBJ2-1	CSPHISGARRSYNEQFF	TGCAGTCCTCACATTAGCGGGGCGAGACGCTCCTACAATGAGCAGTTCTTC
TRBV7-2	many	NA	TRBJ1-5	CASSSGPRDQPQHF	TGTGCCAGCAGCTCTGGACCCCGGGACCAGCCCCAGCATTTT
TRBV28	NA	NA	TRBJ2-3	CASSFTRGSTDTQYF	TGTGCCAGCAGTTTTACCAGGGGAAGTACAGATACGCAGTATTTT
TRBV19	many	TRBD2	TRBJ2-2	CASSSGTSGGRAGELFF	TGTGCCAGTAGTTCGGGGACTAGCGGGGGGCGGGCCGGGGAGCTGTTTTTT
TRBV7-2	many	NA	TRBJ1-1	CASSSSNTEAFF	TGTGCCAGCAGCTCCTCTAACACTGAAGCTTTCTTT
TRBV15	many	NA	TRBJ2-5	CATSRDGPNVETQYF	TGTGCCACCAGCAGAGACGGCCCAAACGTCGAGACCCAGTACTTC
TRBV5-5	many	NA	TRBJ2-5	CASSLRGRGGQETQYF	TGTGCCAGCAGCCTCAGGGGCAGGGGAGGCCAAGAGACCCAGTACTTC
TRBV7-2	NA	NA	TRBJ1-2	CASSLQGGDYGYTF	TGTGCCAGCAGCTTACAGGGAGGAGACTATGGCTACACCTTC